Sequencing of this T cell receptor beta chain was carried out in a study of cytomegalovirus exposure and HLA in healthy donors (dated by TCRdb to about 2017). Study-wide context: An earlier analysis of several hundred of the donors reported about 260 Gb of sequence data and 100 million to 120 million unique TCR beta sequences obtained from about 179 million T cells. An early release covering about 600 HLA-typed donors comprised 250 to 350 gigabases of sequencing data and around 80 million unique TCR sequences. Among the roughly 400 genotyped donors, approximately 77% belonged to the genetic ancestry cluster associated with self-reported Caucasian donors. The study aimed to test whether cataloging public T cell receptors could reveal signatures of past pathogen exposure. Using immunosequencing, the study profiled T cell repertoires from 500 to 800 subjects and related those repertoires to cytomegalovirus serostatus. In addition to the first cohort of 666 subjects, a separate validation cohort of approximately 110 different subjects was used. The study combined high-throughput TCR immunosequencing, statistical association of individual TCRs with disease status, and machine learning to predict cytomegalovirus infection status. In a later analysis, previously published TCR beta repertoires from 666 donors were re-analyzed and high-resolution HLA genotyping was added so that TCR occurrence patterns could be studied. The later analysis used no new phenotypic data to find candidate immune exposures, relying instead on TCR beta sequences and their occurrence across donors. An earlier analysis of around 640 of the donors used high-throughput TCR beta sequencing to judge whether each TCR beta V gene segment behaved as functional or pseudogenic. Donor age, sex, ethnicity and CMV serostatus were collected together with the repertoire data. A later genetic analysis took genome-wide SNP genotypes for about three fifths of the 666 donors and used that subset as a discovery cohort. All discovery cohort repertoires had been generated on a single sequencing platform. Class I and class II HLA loci were covered by the typing at four-digit resolution. Typing coverage varied by locus: roughly 620-630 donors for A, B, C, DRB1 and DQB1; approximately 560 for DQA1; approximately 610 for DPA1; roughly 450 for DPB1. Four to six DR-DQ haplotypes were handled as single units for association and clustering, since linkage in the cohort was strong. Across around 400 genotyped donors of the cohort, an average of approximately 240,000 unique TCR beta nucleotide sequences per donor were sequenced, and roughly a sixth of those sequences were non-productive. Findings and caveats that apply to the study as a whole: Most TCR sequences were seen in very few donors, while some public TCRs were found in many individuals. In an earlier analysis of about 540 of the donors, most TCR beta V segments were observed in productive rearrangements about 90% or about 30% of the time, broadly matching IMGT annotations. A further reported finding was that TCR beta sequences accurately predicted the HLA-A and HLA-B alleles for most subjects in the first cohort. Strong co-occurrence of HLA alleles, especially DR and DQ, made assigning TCR associations to individual alleles difficult. The 87-base-pair reads could not distinguish some IMGT-functional V segments, including TRBV6-2 and TRBV6-3, so those segments were excluded. A later genetic analysis reported fewer N-insertions in productive TCRs among donors in an Asian-associated ancestry cluster than the approximately 670-donor mean. The classifier was reported to diagnose cytomegalovirus status with high specificity and sensitivity in both the original and validation cohorts. Because counts were too low, around 18 rarely observed V segments, including chromosome 9 orphons, were left out of the earlier analysis of 587 of the donors. This cohort had only TCR beta chains sequenced, and the lack of alpha or paired-chain data limited which features could be detected. CMV serostatus was the only immune exposure information available for the cohort. At a false discovery rate of 0.05, a later analysis linked 15,000 to 20,000 TCR beta sequences to specific HLA alleles. V-gene and J-gene trimming of TCR beta chains was associated with a missense DCLRE1C variant in a later genetic analysis, and the association was replicated in an independent cohort. Because HLA typing was unavailable for some donors at each locus, only the typed subset was used in association tests. A later analysis found that TCR association rates varied across HLA loci, with DRB1 alleles showing the most associated TCRs and HLA-C alleles the fewest. According to a later analysis, most CMV-associated TCR beta chains appeared to be HLA-restricted, and the HLA associations seemed to be driven largely by CMV exposure. The presence/absence analyses assumed that sequencing depth was roughly uniform across donors, and that assumption may not be true. A cluster of highly shared sequence variants was judged likely to be a technical artifact of the sequencing pipeline. Linkage disequilibrium might explain the correlated functional status among segregating V segments, but an unknown experimental factor could not be ruled out. The study gave a list of more than 150 TCR beta chains associated with cytomegalovirus. In a later analysis, HLA-associated TCR beta chains were found to be more clonally expanded and to have lower generation probabilities than equally common non-associated chains. According to the authors, the approach could potentially be generalized to other disease states and immunological phenotypes. In vitro tests confirmed that a few of the cytomegalovirus-associated TCR beta chains recognize cytomegalovirus antigens. A later analysis reported that several top co-occurrence clusters appeared linked to parvovirus B19, influenza, CMV and Epstein-Barr virus.

The cohort comprised several hundred healthy bone marrow donors. All cohort members were sampled while nominally healthy, although unrecorded immune exposures were likely present. The donor was CMV seronegative and was included in the group of several hundred seronegative cohort members. A peripheral blood sample was collected from each donor, and TCR beta sequencing was performed on peripheral blood mononuclear cells. The Qiagen DNeasy Blood Extraction Kit was used to extract genomic DNA from the blood cell samples. Of note for this clone: The antigen it recognizes is unknown. No base qualities exist here, and no much larger clone lies one base off it.

Between the V and J ends, shortened by 1 base and 2 bases respectively, the junction contains 4 bases. As encoded in the germline V gene, CDR1 is SGHRS while CDR2 is YFSETQ. The CDR3 runs 12 amino acids, cysteine and phenylalanine included. This entry keeps only the CDR3 DNA: 36 bases, framed from base 1. The library was prepared using the immunoSEQ multiplex PCR assay. The multiplex PCR relied on a mix of 60 forward primers for TCR Vbeta segments and 13 reverse primers for TCR Jbeta segments. The CDR3 region of rearranged TCR beta genes was amplified from genomic DNA with a multiplex PCR assay. Amplified TCR beta libraries were sequenced as 87-base-pair reads on the Illumina HiSeq System. For the original study's pipeline: A later analysis tallied about 77 million unique TCR beta chains across the 666 repertoires, and about 12 million of those chains were shared by two or more donors. Raw reads were error-corrected and collapsed into unique sequences by a nearest-neighbor algorithm in which closely related sequences were merged to remove PCR and sequencing errors. Alignment of CDR3 sequences to IMGT reference sequences was used to assign V, D and J gene segments. Each retained sequence needed at least a six-nucleotide match to both a V gene segment and a J gene segment. Rearrangements were called productive when the CDR3 lacked stop codons and stayed in frame with V and J; all others were non-productive. CDR3 was defined by IMGT convention, running from the second conserved V-encoded cysteine to the conserved J-encoded phenylalanine. In an earlier analysis of 500 to 650 of the donors, sequences lacking an unambiguous match to a single V gene segment were excluded. An earlier analysis of a few hundred of the donors called V segments functional above 56.7% productive rearrangements and segregating when the between-donor standard deviation exceeded 5%. To diagnose cytomegalovirus status from the catalog of TCR beta chain sequences, a statistical classification framework was built. In a later analysis, V and J genes were assigned by comparing TCR nucleotide sequences against IMGT/GENE-DB human TR gene sequences. In a later analysis, CDR3 sequences and most-parsimonious VDJ recombination scenarios were assigned using the TCRdist pipeline. In a later analysis, each TCR beta chain was defined by its CDR3 amino acid sequence together with its V-gene family, and reads lacking a unique V-gene family were excluded. As a way to deal with suspected cross-contamination and a sequencing artifact, a later analysis dropped 450 to 600 nucleotide sequences that were highly shared and had low generation probability. In a later analysis, a clonal expansion index for each public chain was calculated from normalized within-repertoire ranks of inferred template counts. In a later analysis, generation probabilities were computed with a VDJ recombination model fitted to out-of-frame rearrangements, and the resulting probabilities were checked against IGoR. Hypergeometric tests were used in a later analysis to score TCR-TCR, TCR-HLA and TCR-CMV co-occurrence, with a repertoire-size bias correction applied to the TCR pairs. A later analysis estimated false discovery rates by permuting HLA or CMV assignments 20 times. In a later analysis, co-occurring TCRs were grouped using DBSCAN, and TCRdist sequence similarity was added for clustering within HLA-allele-positive subsets. Co-occurrence clustering excluded repertoires with fewer than 30,000 or more than 120,000 public chains, plus five with anomalous nucleotide sharing. The immuneACCESS repertoire file appears here via TCRdb, limited to in-frame rearrangements. These files lack a portion of the clones; in checked studies, under half of the deficit traces to unresolved V genes, and the cause of the others is not known. From that table come the V and J calls and clone size; the DNA was used to work out D and trimming. This sample gives some 140,000 clones in total; 74% of them show up just once. The ten largest clones take up 2% to 2.5% of the sample.

The sample taken for sequencing was PBMCs. The receptor was isolated from a young man in good health and CMV-seronegative. The sequence links TRBV5-1 to TRBJ2-7; there is no confident call for the D gene. CDR3 region: CASSLPAYEQYF. The nucleotides are TGCGCCAGCAGCTTGCCAGCCTACGAGCAGTACTTC.